This T cell receptor (beta chain) originates from a study of CD8+ T cells in alopecia areata (dated by TCRdb to the late 2010s). Background for the entire study: The treated patients, all with moderate-to-severe alopecia areata, were enrolled in an open-label pilot trial of oral tofacitinib given at 5 to 10 mg twice daily. Disease severity in treated patients was measured with the SALT score, which quantifies the percentage of affected scalp surface area. RNA came from the PAXgene miRNA kit for fixed scalp, the miRNeasy kit for PBMCs, and the RNeasy kit for mouse skin. To study T cell clonal expansion in alopecia areata, the researchers applied high-throughput TCRbeta sequencing to both the C3H/HeJ mouse model and human patients. Patients received tofacitinib for 6 to 18 months and were then followed off drug for 6 months to check for delayed response and recurrence. TCRbeta CDR3 regions were amplified by immunoSEQ multiplex PCR with 35 Vbeta forward and 13 Jbeta reverse primers. In humans, TCRbeta sequencing was performed on scalp tissue and on sorted CD4+ and CD8+ peripheral blood T cells from healthy controls and from patients with patchy or totalis/universalis alopecia areata. Patients on tofacitinib were biopsied at baseline and after 4 and 24 weeks of treatment, and several of the patients also had a later scalp biopsy. Scalp clonality was compared across normal scalp (n=4), patchy alopecia areata scalp (n=8), and alopecia totalis/universalis scalp (n=8). General findings and caveats noted by the study authors: Because the treated cohort was small and had just a single nonresponder, larger studies are needed to establish links between baseline CD8+ expansion and response. Tofacitinib significantly decreased scalp clonality and the number of expanded CD8+ clones among the top 100 scalp clones. Compared with mice, TCR sequences shared between patients were less clear, possibly partly because of HLA diversity across the patient population. Compared with normal scalp, lesional scalp had higher clonality and more expanded CD8+ clones, particularly in alopecia totalis/universalis, a pattern that suggests antigenic drive. Resident alphabeta T cells in normal human skin are also sequenced, complicating scalp TCR repertoire analysis, unlike mouse skin dominated by gammadelta T cells. During tofacitinib treatment, many expanded lesional clones stuck around in both scalp and blood, and this persistence may partly explain why relapse happens after treatment is stopped.

Libraries were constructed by the immunoSEQ multiplex PCR assay. To provide template for TCR sequencing, every sample had RNA extracted and reverse transcribed into cDNA. First-strand cDNA was synthesized using SuperScript III with a 2:1 mix of oligo-dT and random hexamers. A synthetic immune receptor repertoire was used to gauge amplification bias, and whatever bias remained was removed computationally. As for how the authors treated the data: Raw reads were preprocessed to remove errors, and CDR3 was defined by IMGT conventions from the conserved cysteine to phenylalanine. Clonality was computed as 1 minus the Shannon entropy, with the entropy normalized by log2 of the number of productive unique TCRs. CD4 or CD8 identity of scalp clones was inferred by cross-referencing scalp TCRbeta sequences with sorted blood CD4 and CD8 repertoires. The immuneACCESS repertoire file appears here via TCRdb, limited to in-frame rearrangements. These files lack a portion of the clones; in checked studies, under half of the deficit traces to unresolved V genes, and the cause of the others is not known. The V and J calls and clone size are taken from that table; D and trimming were inferred from the DNA. Counted in this sample were some 110,000 clones; around three fifths of them appeared once. The ten largest clones capture more than 9% of the sample.

The label giving this sample's time point can be read as: 24 weeks on oral tofacitinib. What the treatment or condition label conveys for this sample: oral pan-JAK inhibitor, 5-10 mg twice daily. Lesional scalp punch biopsies and peripheral blood were collected from alopecia areata patients. After PBMCs were isolated by density centrifugation and stained for CD3, CD4 and CD8, a FACSAria was used to sort CD4+ and CD8+ T cells. CDR1 and CDR2 (SGHDT, YYEEEE) derive from the germline V gene. From the cysteine through the phenylalanine, the CDR3 covers 13 amino acids. The DNA shown is the 39-base CDR3, in frame from base 1. Between the V and J ends, shortened by 0 bases and 7 bases respectively, the junction contains 8 bases. About this clone: No cognate antigen has been identified for it. There are no base qualities to consult, and no much larger clone falls within one base.

The chain joins TRBV5-6 to TRBJ1-5; the D gene remains uncertain. Sample: CD8+ T cells sorted from blood, taken at week 24, from a patient treated with tofacitinib. This clonotype originated in a human donor with alopecia areata. DNA sequence: TGTGCCAGCAGCTTGGACCTGGAGCAGCCCCAGCATTTT. This is translated as CASSLDLEQPQHF. The CDR3, completed at both ends by the reference TRBV5-6 and TRBJ1-5 genes, gives the full variable domain DAGVTQSPTHLIKTRGQQVTLRCSPKSGHDTVSWYQQALGQGPQFIFQYYEEEERQRGNFPDRFSGHQFPNYSSELNVNALLLGDSALYLCASSLDLEQPQHFGDGTRLSIL.